Given below is one T cell receptor (beta chain) in context. The antigen is undetermined. These data are taken from a study of blood T cells in healthy people across ages. Regarding the study as a whole: It was held that diversity estimates obtained from one million T cells represented underestimates.

A second roughly 7 to 11 cycle PCR used barcoded and J-beta primers. From the 5' RACE reads, TCRdb called clonotypes with MiXCR, one entry per CDR3 protein. The data contain more than 900,000 distinct CDR3 sequences, around 29% of them seen just once; the ten biggest clones take up 9.5% to 13%. The V end lost 1 base, the J end lost 7 bases, and 10 bases lay between the germline ends. The CDR3 sequence is 13 residues long. The sample also formed part of further work on T cells of mothers and their children. From that study: Using the M1S primer, the second PCR added sample barcodes along with 2-4 random nucleotides.

The TCR originated in a woman in her thirties or forties in good health. The rearrangement links TRBV12-3 or TRBV12-4 to TRBJ1-1, with D unresolved. The sequenced sample consisted of blood. The CDR3 region has the DNA TGTGCCAGCAGTTTAGAGCAGATAGATGAAGCTTTCTTT. This sequence encodes CASSLEQIDEAFF.